This passage covers 6 T cell receptor beta chains from one sample sequenced in a study of shared clonotypes between healthy human individuals. TCRdb's table, derived via immunoSEQ multiplex PCR, lists solely in-frame clones and lacks some. This table holds some 790,000 clones, 55% to 80% found once. What was sequenced was memory CD4+ T cells sorted from blood. Described subset: CD45RA-negative fraction. These receptors were obtained from a woman in her 30s in good health.

V is TRBV5-8 and J is TRBJ2-3, with D maybe TRBD2 (6 bases). The CDR3 covers 17 residues. V lost 4 bases to trimming and J lost 0 bases, with 18 bases between them. In germline, CDR1 is SGHTS, CDR2 YDEGEE. The CDR3 here is CASSQRGVSGSTDTQYF. CDR3 DNA sequence: TGTGCCAGCAGCCAGAGGGGAGTTAGCGGAAGCACAGATACGCAGTATTTT.

The chain recombines TRBV29-1 with TRBJ1-5, with a possible D match to TRBD1 (6 bases). Trimming cost V 5 bases and J 4 bases, with 15 bases left between them. The CDR3 contains 14 residues. From germline, CDR1 is SQVTM and CDR2 ANQGSEA. CDR3 coding DNA: TGCAGCGTTAGGAAAGGGGGGGGAAATCAGCCCCAGCATTTT. Protein: CSVRKGGGNQPQHF.

V and J are TRBV7-9 and TRBJ2-3; possible D gene TRBD2, 6 bases. This CDR3 spans 12 amino acids. The V end lost 4 bases, the J end lost 10 bases, and 12 bases lay between the germline ends. Germline values: CDR1 SEHNR, CDR2 FQNEAQ (reference sequence). CDR3 nucleotides: TGTGCCAGCAGCTCGCTAGCGACGGCGCAGTATTTT. As protein: CASSSLATAQYF.

The chain employs TRBV6-5 and TRBJ2-7; D is possibly TRBD1 or TRBD2 (5 bases each). CDR3 size: 14 residues. The V gene lost 0 bases and the J gene lost 7 bases, with 13 bases spanning the gap. Germline values: CDR1 MNHEY, CDR2 SVGAGI. For the CDR3, the DNA is TGTGCCAGCAGTTACTCGCCCGGGGCGTGGGAGCAGTACTTC. It encodes CASSYSPGAWEQYF.

With respect to this clone: The sample has other DNA sequences that encode this CDR3 too. This chain links TRBV28 with TRBJ1-3, with TRBD1 as a possible D gene (6 bases). This CDR3 comprises 15 residues. V lost 3 bases and J lost 2, with 11 bases in between. Per germline, CDR1 MDHEN and CDR2 SYDVKM. CDR3 in amino acids: CASSFRGATGNTIYF. CDR3 nucleotide sequence: TGTGCCAGCAGTTTCCGGGGGGCAACTGGAAACACCATATATTTT.

The V call is TRBV7-8, the J call TRBJ2-4; D ambiguous. Per germline, CDR1 SGHVS and CDR2 FQNEAQ. With 0 bases removed from V and 1 base from J, the gap between germline ends came to 16 bases. The CDR3 sequence is 18 residues long. The CDR3 DNA sequence: TGTGCCAGCAGCTTAGCGCCATCATCTTCAGCGGCCAAAAACATTCAGTACTTC. Its translation: CASSLAPSSSAAKNIQYF.